These 21 T cell receptor beta chains came from one sample sequenced in a study of OX40 agonist ivuxolimab in advanced cancers. Sequenced by immunoSEQ multiplex PCR; TCRdb stores in-frame clones only, minus some. The sample records approximately 40,000 clones, around 80% being singletons. This specimen was CD4+ or CD8+ T cells sorted from blood, taken in a trial of the OX40 agonist ivuxolimab. Every receptor here comes from an adult with an advanced solid tumor such as melanoma, head and neck, liver or kidney cancer.

The chain couples TRBV5-4 to TRBJ1-2; TRBD1 might be the D (6 bases). Germline V gene lookup returns CDR1 SGHNT and CDR2 YYREEE (reference sequence). CDR3 length: 13 residues. V lost 1 base and J 3 bases, leaving 7 bases between the germline ends. The CDR3 here is CASSLRTDYGYTF. For the CDR3, the DNA is TGTGCCAGCAGCTTGAGGACAGACTATGGCTACACCTTC.

Only one count was recorded for this clone. The rearrangement links TRBV6-1 to TRBJ2-5; D gene ambiguous. TRBJ2-7 matches the DNA end more closely, so the J call is doubtful. Germline V gene data show CDR1 as MNHNS and CDR2 as SASEGT. This CDR3 comprises 14 residues. CDR3 nucleotides: TGTGCCAGCAGTGAAGTATCCCTCCACTACGAGCAGTACTTC. It encodes CASSEVSLHYEQYF.

The chain combines TRBV4-2 with TRBJ2-1, with 7 bases fitting TRBD2. Germline CDR1 LGHNA, CDR2 YNFKEQ. There are 17 residues in the CDR3. Trimming took 0 bases from V and 6 from J; bases not matched to a gene: 11. The CDR3 reads CASSQDSAGEIGNEQFF. CDR3 nucleotides: TGTGCCAGCAGCCAAGATTCCGCGGGAGAGATCGGCAATGAGCAGTTCTTC.

The V and J genes are TRBV5-1 and TRBJ2-7, with 8 bases fitting TRBD1. Germline loops: CDR1 SGHRS, CDR2 YFSETQ. This CDR3 is built from 16 residues. V lost 0 bases, J lost 2 bases, and 7 bases stayed unmatched. This CDR3 reads CASSLGQGAGTYEQYF. CDR3 bases: TGCGCCAGCAGCTTGGGGCAGGGGGCTGGGACCTACGAGCAGTACTTC.

This clone was detected only once. This chain uses TRBV27 with TRBJ2-7; 9 bases align to TRBD1. Looked up from germline, CDR1 is MNHEY and CDR2 is SMNVEV (reference sequence). V dropped 2 bases and J dropped 6; count of bases not matched to a gene: 5. The CDR3 has 14 residues. The CDR3 region is CASSLGTGLGEQYF. In DNA form, the CDR3 reads TGTGCCAGCAGTTTAGGGACAGGGCTGGGCGAGCAGTACTTC.

The chain employs TRBV4-3 and TRBJ2-3, with TRBD1 as a possible D gene (6 bases). This CDR3 contains 16 residues. Looked up from germline, CDR1 is LGHNA and CDR2 is YSLEER. Trimming shortened V by 3 bases and J by 1 base, and 14 bases separated the two germline ends. The CDR3 region has the DNA TGCGCCAGCAGCCAGACATGGACAGTTCGCACAGATACGCAGTATTTT. Amino acids: CASSQTWTVRTDTQYF.

The V call is TRBV7-2, the J call TRBJ2-4; 8 bases agree with TRBD1. J lost 10 bases, V lost 5 bases, and 10 bases had no gene match. CDR3 length: 14 amino acids. In germline, CDR1 is SGHTA, CDR2 FQGNSA. The CDR3 DNA reads TGTGCCAGCAGCCCCGAGGGACAGGCCACGATTCAGTACTTC. Amino acids: CASSPEGQATIQYF.

The chain carries TRBV10-3 and TRBJ1-5; 7 positions match TRBD1. The CDR3 totals 13 residues. Per the germline V gene, CDR1 is ENHRY and CDR2 is SYGVKD. The trim removed 6 bases at V and 6 bases at J, leaving 5 bases unmatched. CDR3 sequence reads: CAISRQGSQPQHF. The CDR3 nucleotides read TGTGCCATCAGCAGACAGGGTAGTCAGCCCCAGCATTTT.

The chain uses TRBV28 and TRBJ1-4, with TRBD1 as a possible D gene (6 bases). CDR1 is MDHEN, CDR2 SYDVKM, per germline. V lost 5 bases to trimming and J lost 0 bases, with 10 bases between them. The CDR3 is made up of 15 amino acids. CDR3: CASSLRGTTNEKLFF. As DNA, the CDR3 is TGTGCCAGCAGTCTAAGGGGGACAACTAATGAAAAACTGTTTTTT.

This chain joins TRBV27 and TRBJ2-7; D is unclear. Germline V gives CDR1 MNHEY, CDR2 SMNVEV (reference sequence). V lost 3 bases and J 6 bases, leaving 6 bases between the germline ends. This CDR3 region has 11 residues. Here the CDR3 DNA reads TGTGCCAGCAGTTTTAGGTTCGAGCAGTACTTC. Residues: CASSFRFEQYF.

This clone was seen just once. The genes are TRBV5-1 and TRBJ1-2; D gene ambiguous. Trimming pared 0 bases from V and 0 bases from J, leaving 3 bases between. The CDR3 length is 13 residues. CDR1 is SGHRS, CDR2 YFSETQ, per germline. This chain's CDR3 is CASSLGANYGYTF. DNA of the CDR3: TGCGCCAGCAGCTTGGGAGCTAACTATGGCTACACCTTC.

This chain uses TRBV30 with TRBJ2-1; TRBD2 matches 7 bases. J was trimmed by 4 bases and V by 3 bases; bases with no gene match: 9. This CDR3 spans 15 amino acids. Germline V gives CDR1 GTSNPN, CDR2 SVGIG (reference sequence). CDR3: CAWRGGSMAYNEQFF. The CDR3 DNA follows: TGTGCCTGGAGAGGCGGGAGTATGGCGTACAATGAGCAGTTCTTC.

This clone was found a few times. CDR3 protein: CASSLFLTGGYNEQFF. The DNA of the CDR3 is TGTGCCAGCAGCTTATTTTTGACAGGGGGCTACAATGAGCAGTTCTTC. The chain is built from TRBV7-9 and TRBJ2-1; TRBD1 agrees at 9 bases. The CDR3 length is 16 residues. Germline V gene lookup returns CDR1 SEHNR and CDR2 FQNEAQ (reference sequence). Trimming took 2 bases from V and 3 from J; bases not matched to a gene: 5.

The chain uses TRBV10-2 and TRBJ2-3, with TRBD1 matching over 8 bases. CDR3 length: 14 amino acids. The germline gives CDR1 WSHSY, CDR2 SAAADI. V trimming: 7 bases; J trimming: 6 bases; junction bases outside the gene matches: 9. For the CDR3, the DNA is TGCGCCAGCATGGAGGACAGGGCTCGTGATACGCAGTATTTT. Its protein is CASMEDRARDTQYF.

This clone was seen a handful of times. The V and J genes are TRBV29-1 and TRBJ2-2, with 9 bases fitting TRBD2. The CDR3 has 16 amino acids. Trimming cost V 0 bases and J 6 bases; bases outside gene matches: 8. Per the germline V gene, CDR1 is SQVTM and CDR2 is ANQGSEA. The CDR3 DNA is TGCAGCGTTGAAGATGGGGCGGGAGGGCCCCCCGGGGAGCTGTTTTTT. It specifies CSVEDGAGGPPGELFF.

The V gene is TRBV27, the J gene TRBJ1-6; 7 bases align to TRBD1. Germline assignment: CDR1 MNHEY and CDR2 SMNVEV (reference sequence). This CDR3 region has 15 residues. With 2 bases clipped from V and 10 bases from J, the junction kept 8 bases outside the gene matches. The CDR3 loop reads CASSLGDRVRSPLHF. The CDR3 DNA sequence: TGTGCCAGCAGTTTAGGAGACAGGGTGCGATCACCCCTCCACTTT.

The chain has TRBV7-9 and TRBJ2-2, with D tentatively TRBD2 (6 bases). V was cut by 2 bases and J by 5 bases, with 9 bases left in between. Germline values: CDR1 SEHNR, CDR2 FQNEAQ (reference sequence). The CDR3 is made up of 14 amino acids. CDR3 amino acids: CASSLIGGTGELFF. The DNA for the CDR3 is TGTGCCAGCAGCTTAATCGGGGGAACCGGGGAGCTGTTTTTT. Using reference TRBV7-9 and TRBJ2-2 for the parts outside the CDR3, the full variable domain is DTGVSQNPRHKITKRGQNVTFRCDPISEHNRLYWYRQTLGQGPEFLTYFQNEAQLEKSRLLSDRFSAERPKGSFSTLEIQRTEQGDSAMYLCASSLIGGTGELFFGEGSRLTVL.

The chain is built from TRBV28 and TRBJ2-4, with 7 bases identical to TRBD1. V dropped 5 bases and J dropped 6; count of bases not matched to a gene: 4. Germline V CDR1 and CDR2: MDHEN, SYDVKM. The CDR3 spans 13 residues. CDR3 protein: CASSANRGNIQYF. The CDR3 region has the DNA TGTGCCAGCAGTGCGAACAGGGGAAACATTCAGTACTTC.

The CDR3 loop reads CASSIAGTAGEQFF. The CDR3 DNA is TGTGCCAGTAGTATAGCTGGAACGGCGGGTGAGCAGTTCTTC. The rearrangement joins TRBV19 to TRBJ2-1; TRBD2 is a possible D gene (5 bases). From germline, CDR1 is LNHDA and CDR2 SQIVND (reference sequence). The CDR3 has 14 amino acids. Trimming shortened V by 1 base and J by 9 bases, and 13 bases separated the two germline ends.

The V call is TRBV4-2, the J call TRBJ2-2; perhaps D is TRBD1 or TRBD2 (5 bases each). CDR3 length: 15 residues. Trimming stripped 2 bases from V and 2 bases from J, with 9 bases between. CDR1 is LGHNA and CDR2 is YNFKEQ in the germline V gene. CDR3 DNA sequence: TGTGCCAGCAGCCAATCGGGACGCAACACCGGGGAGCTGTTTTTT. The encoded protein is CASSQSGRNTGELFF.

The V and J genes are TRBV27 and TRBJ2-3, with D perhaps TRBD2 (6 bases). The CDR3 runs 19 residues. Germline CDR1 is MNHEY and CDR2 is SMNVEV (reference sequence). The CDR3 DNA follows: TGTGCGACCAAATCCGGGACTGTCAAAACCCTTGGACACACAGATACGCAGTATTTT. The encoded protein is CATKSGTVKTLGHTDTQYF.